Listed below are T cell receptor beta chains from one sample, sequenced in a study of blood T cell repertoires in COVID-19. The assay was immunoSEQ multiplex PCR, and TCRdb's table has in-frame clones only and misses some. Of about 12,000 clones in the sample, roughly 87% were seen once. Sequencing was performed on peripheral blood. Receptors originate from a man older than 75 with acute or convalescent COVID-19. Both conserved end residues are trimmed from each CDR3. A D gene is named only where the DNA matches it firmly.

J: TRBJ2-1; D: TRBD1; V: TRBV7-9; CDR3: ASSKSPGQGAREQF
J: TRBJ1-2; D: NA; V: TRBV15; CDR3: ATSRDRGVGNGF
J: TRBJ2-1; D: NA; V: TRBV5-1; CDR3: ASSLQAGTYNEQF
J: TRBJ2-3; D: TRBD2; V: TRBV5-4; CDR3: ASSVTSGARGNTQY
J: TRBJ1-1; D: TRBD1; V: TRBV5-1; CDR3: ASGSGTGGRNTEAF
J: TRBJ2-3; D: TRBD2; V: TRBV5-4; CDR3: ASSTGGGRSDTQY
J: TRBJ1-2; D: NA; V: TRBV5-1; CDR3: ASSWGPRGGYGYT
J: TRBJ2-2; D: NA; V: TRBV4-1; CDR3: ASSPTRISPANTGELF
J: TRBJ2-7; D: NA; V: TRBV29-1; CDR3: SVSPTTYEQY
J: TRBJ1-3; D: TRBD1; V: TRBV11-2; CDR3: ASSLTTGSSGNTIY
J: TRBJ2-7; D: TRBD2; V: TRBV7-9; CDR3: ASSLGGLAISYEQY